A selection of T cell receptor beta chains follows, all from one sample in a study of cytomegalovirus exposure and HLA in healthy donors. The data were produced by immunoSEQ multiplex PCR, yet TCRdb's version contains in-frame clones alone and is incomplete. This table has 80,000 to 100,000 clones, roughly 89% appearing once. Sequencing was carried out using PBMCs. The receptors derive from a woman aged 25 to 39 in good health and CMV-seronegative. Both conserved end residues are part of each CDR3. D genes are given only for firm matches. The size field is filled for only some rows; it gives once, few, many or a size class.

D	V	size	length	J	DNA	CDR3
-	TRBV4-2	-	13	TRBJ2-2	TGTGCCAGCAGTTTCCAGGGGGGCGGGGAGCTGTTTTTT	CASSFQGGGELFF
-	TRBV2	-	13	TRBJ1-2	TGTGCCAGGACGAGCGGGGACTTCTATGGCTACACCTTC	CARTSGDFYGYTF
TRBD1	TRBV5-1	-	17	TRBJ1-4	TGCGCCAGCAGCTCGTCCAGGGGGCTCGGGGCTAATGAAAAACTGTTTTTT	CASSSSRGLGANEKLFF
-	TRBV14	-	14	TRBJ2-1	TGTGCCAGCAACCCCCAGGCGTATAACAATGAGCAGTTCTTC	CASNPQAYNNEQFF
-	TRBV18	-	16	TRBJ2-1	TGTGCCAGCTCACCACCGAACAGGGTGGGGATCAATGAGCAGTTCTTC	CASSPPNRVGINEQFF
-	TRBV7-3	-	15	TRBJ2-2	TGTGCCAGCAGCCCCTCTGGCCCTCAGGGAGGGGAGCTGTTTTTT	CASSPSGPQGGELFF
-	TRBV5-1	once	13	TRBJ1-1	TGCGCCAGCAGCGTTGGAGGGCGGGGGCGAGCTTTCTTT	CASSVGGRGRAFF
TRBD1	TRBV29-1	few	12	TRBJ2-5	TGCAGCGGACAGGGGGCGGGGGAGACCCAGTACTTC	CSGQGAGETQYF
-	TRBV11-3	-	14	TRBJ2-5	TGTGCCAGCAGCTTAGGAGGGTTTGGAGAGACCCAGTACTTC	CASSLGGFGETQYF
TRBD2	TRBV18	-	14	TRBJ2-7	TGTGCCAGCTCACGAGCGGGGTCCTTCTACGAGCAGTACTTC	CASSRAGSFYEQYF
-	TRBV6-5	-	13	TRBJ1-5	TGTGCCAGCAAAAGACAGGGCAATCAGCCCCAGCATTTT	CASKRQGNQPQHF
TRBD2	TRBV11-1	-	17	TRBJ2-2	TGTGCCAGCAGCTTGCGGCGGGGGGGCCGGGGCACCGGGGAGCTGTTTTTT	CASSLRRGGRGTGELFF
-	TRBV2	-	12	TRBJ1-2	TGTGCCAGCAGTTTAGCGGGAAGCGGCTACACCTTC	CASSLAGSGYTF
TRBD1	TRBV5-1	-	15	TRBJ2-7	TGCGCCAGCAGCTCGGGACAGCTCCCCCTCGGCGAGCAGTACTTC	CASSSGQLPLGEQYF
TRBD2	TRBV13	-	16	TRBJ2-1	TGTGCCAGCAGCTTAAGGGTGGGAGGGTCCTACAATGAGCAGTTCTTC	CASSLRVGGSYNEQFF
TRBD2	TRBV4-2	-	15	TRBJ2-1	TGTGCCAGCAGCCAGAAGATTAGCGGGGGGAATGAGCAGTTCTTC	CASSQKISGGNEQFF
TRBD2	TRBV6-5	-	14	TRBJ2-7	TGTGCCAGCCTCACTAGCGGGAGCTCCTACGAGCAGTACTTC	CASLTSGSSYEQYF
-	TRBV16	few	14	TRBJ1-4	TGTGCCAGCAGCCGATACCAGGGAGGCGAAAAACTGTTTTTT	CASSRYQGGEKLFF
TRBD1	TRBV5-8	-	14	TRBJ2-7	TGTGCCAGCGGCCGGAGACAGGGAGTCGACGAGCAGTACTTC	CASGRRQGVDEQYF
TRBD2	TRBV18	-	14	TRBJ2-7	TGTGCCAGCTCACCGGGACTAGCGGCCTACGAGCAGTACTTC	CASSPGLAAYEQYF
-	TRBV19	-	14	TRBJ1-2	TGTGCCAGTACCTTTTTTCCAGGTCGATATGGCTACACCTTC	CASTFFPGRYGYTF
-	TRBV6-1	-	10	TRBJ1-1	TGTGCCAGCACGCGTTCTGAAGCTTTCTTT	CASTRSEAFF
-	TRBV7-9	-	13	TRBJ1-2	TGTGCCAGCAGCTCAGACAGTTACTATGGCTACACCTTC	CASSSDSYYGYTF
-	TRBV6-6	-	12	TRBJ1-2	TGTGCCAGCAGAGGTCAGGGATCTGGCTACACCTTC	CASRGQGSGYTF
TRBD1	TRBV4-1	-	15	TRBJ2-4	TGCGCCAGCAGCCAAGGACAGGGGGCTGGGAGCATTCAGTACTTC	CASSQGQGAGSIQYF
-	TRBV29-1	-	12	TRBJ2-3	TGCAGGAGAGCAGGGGCGACAGATACGCAGTATTTT	CRRAGATDTQYF
-	TRBV6-1	once	12	TRBJ2-7	TGTGCCAGCAACCCAGGTTTCGACGAGCAGTACTTC	CASNPGFDEQYF
-	TRBV15	-	14	TRBJ1-6	TGTGCCACCAGCAGTAGCTCCTATAATTCACCCCTCCACTTT	CATSSSSYNSPLHF
-	TRBV6-1	-	14	TRBJ1-3	TGTGCCAGCAGTGCTTTGGGCGATGGAAACACCATATATTTT	CASSALGDGNTIYF
TRBD1	TRBV5-1	-	16	TRBJ2-1	TGCGCCAGCAGCCTACAAACCCCCAGGGGGAACTATGAGCAGTTCTTC	CASSLQTPRGNYEQFF
-	TRBV19	once	11	TRBJ2-1	TGTGCCAGTAGTCTCTACAATGAGCAGTTCTTC	CASSLYNEQFF
TRBD1	TRBV19	-	13	TRBJ1-2	TGTGCCAGTCGGGGGGGACAGTTCTATGGCTACACCTTC	CASRGGQFYGYTF
TRBD1	TRBV7-3	-	16	TRBJ2-2	TGTGCCAGCAGCGTGACAGGGGGCGCGAGCACCGGGGAGCTGTTTTTT	CASSVTGGASTGELFF
-	TRBV2	-	13	TRBJ2-7	TGTGCCAGCAGGAAGCCAGGGTTGTACGAGCAGTACTTC	CASRKPGLYEQYF
-	TRBV28	-	11	TRBJ1-3	TGTGCCAGCAGTTTCAGAAACACCATATATTTT	CASSFRNTIYF
-	TRBV4-2	-	15	TRBJ2-1	TGTGCCAGCAGCCAAGAGGGCCTAGCTTTCAATGAGCAGTTCTTC	CASSQEGLAFNEQFF
-	TRBV7-9	-	15	TRBJ2-7	TGTGCCAGCAGCTCCCTCGGGGGAAGCTCCTACGAGCAGTACTTC	CASSSLGGSSYEQYF
-	TRBV28	-	13	TRBJ2-7	TGTGCCAGCAGTTTATTCGGGGTATACGAGCAGTACTTC	CASSLFGVYEQYF
-	TRBV13	-	13	TRBJ1-2	TGTGCCAGCAGCTTAGGTGGAGGGCGGGGCTACACCTTC	CASSLGGGRGYTF
-	TRBV5-4	-	18	TRBJ1-5	TGTGCCAGCATCACTTCGGAGTGGACAGCCACTTGCAATCAGCCCCAGCATTTT	CASITSEWTATCNQPQHF
-	TRBV4-1	-	15	TRBJ1-3	TGCGCCAGCAGCTATCCCGGGTTCTCTGGAAACACCATATATTTT	CASSYPGFSGNTIYF
-	TRBV7-2	-	15	TRBJ1-5	TGTGCCAGCAGCCCCTCCGGGGGGAGCAATCAGCCCCAGCATTTT	CASSPSGGSNQPQHF